The 7 T cell receptor beta chains below come from one sample, sequenced in a study of blood T cells in healthy people across ages. PCR was performed a second time for about 6 to 12 cycles using a sample-barcoded 5' primer and a J-beta primer mix. TCRdb redid the calling of the 5' RACE reads with MiXCR, one entry per CDR3 protein. In the table there are nearly 800,000 distinct CDR3 sequences, roughly 25% of which are singletons. These same records also appear under a second study, on T cells of mothers and their children.

The sample was blood. These receptors all come from a boy aged 5 to 17 in good health.

This clonotype has just a few counts. This chain connects TRBV4-3 to TRBJ2-2; possibly TRBD1 for D (6 bases). Germline CDR1 LGHNA, CDR2 YSLEER. This CDR3 is built from 17 residues. Trimming took off 0 bases at V and 6 bases at J, with 17 bases between the two ends. The CDR3 region has the DNA TGCGCCAGCAGCCAAGACTTCAGCGAGGGGGACGCCGGGGAGCTGTTTTTT. Its translation is CASSQDFSEGDAGELFF.

V gene TRBV24-1 combines with J gene TRBJ2-5; TRBD1 is a possible D gene (6 bases). Trimming removed 9 bases at V and 11 bases at J, with 27 bases between. This CDR3 contains 15 residues. Germline assignment: CDR1 KGHDR and CDR2 SFDVKD. In nucleotides, the CDR3 is TGTGCCACCCGACGGACACCAGGGGTGTATAATGGGCAGTACTTC. Translated: CATRRTPGVYNGQYF.

This clonotype has only a few counts. The V and J genes are TRBV10-3 and TRBJ2-1; no clear D. Looked up from germline, CDR1 is ENHRY and CDR2 is SYGVKD. V shed 11 bases and J shed 4 bases, with 27 bases lying between them. The CDR3 has 17 residues. The CDR3 here is CAVPWDPSAARYNEQFF. Here the CDR3 DNA reads TGTGCCGTTCCCTGGGATCCCTCGGCGGCCAGATACAATGAGCAGTTCTTC.

J is TRBJ2-7 and V is TRBV4-2; 11 nucleotides align to TRBD1. The CDR3 is 16 residues long. From germline, CDR1 is LGHNA and CDR2 YNFKEQ. V lost 1 base to trimming and J lost 2 bases; unmatched junction nucleotides: 4. CDR3 sequence (DNA): TGTGCCAGCAGCCAAGCGGCGGGACAGGGGGCCTACGAGCAGTACTTC. Its translation is CASSQAAGQGAYEQYF.

This clonotype showed up just a few times. The J gene is TRBJ2-7, the V gene TRBV4-1; tentatively, D is TRBD1 (5 bases). Germline values: CDR1 MGHRA, CDR2 YSYEKL. The CDR3 contains 18 residues. The V end was cut by 1 base, the J end by 3 bases, with 22 bases between. Here the CDR3 reads CASSQVEYRGSPGYEQYF. The CDR3 DNA is TGCGCCAGCAGCCAAGTAGAGTATAGGGGATCCCCGGGCTACGAGCAGTACTTC.

J is TRBJ1-5 and V is TRBV9; D call uncertain. The CDR3 has 13 residues. Per germline, CDR1 SGDLS and CDR2 YYNGEE. V lost 3 bases and J 5 bases, leaving 9 bases between the germline ends. DNA of the CDR3: TGTGCCAGCAGCGGGTGGGGAGATCAGCCCCAGCATTTT. Its protein is CASSGWGDQPQHF.

The table lists this clonotype with a few counts. This rearrangement joins TRBV4-1 to TRBJ2-4; D possibly corresponds to TRBD1 (5 bases). Trimming cost V 0 bases and J 8 bases, with 11 bases left between them. Germline values: CDR1 MGHRA, CDR2 YSYEKL. The CDR3 runs 14 residues. CDR3 protein: CASSQDQGWDIQYF. The DNA of the CDR3 is TGCGCCAGCAGCCAAGACCAGGGATGGGACATTCAGTACTTC.